Following are 21 T cell receptor beta chains from one sample sequenced in a study of human T cells and chemical hapten exposure. TCRdb redid the calling of the RACE reads with MiXCR, one entry per CDR3 protein. In the table there are some 81,000 distinct CDR3 sequences, about 6.8% of which are singletons. Time point of the sample: patch test 1, 2 weeks after DPC sensitization. This sample's treatment: therapeutic diphenylcyclopropenone sensitization with weekly scalp DPC. The material was whole blood, obtained in connection with sensitization to the hapten diphenylcyclopropenone (DPC). These receptors originate from a woman aged 25 to 39 with alopecia areata. Some clones in this sample may be carry-over from other donors' samples.

This clonotype was counted a few times. The chain combines TRBV10-3 with TRBJ1-2; the match to TRBD1 covers 11 bases. Germline V gives CDR1 ENHRY, CDR2 SYGVKD. J gave up 4 bases and V 2 bases, and 3 bases lay outside the gene matches. The CDR3 extends over 15 amino acids. CDR3 DNA sequence: TGTGCCATCAGTGAGGGACAGGGGGCGAGCTATGGCTACACCTTC. Protein product: CAISEGQGASYGYTF.

This chain's CDR3 is CASSSIRGGFLEQYF. In DNA, the CDR3 is TGTGCCAGCAGCTCGATCCGGGGGGGCTTTCTCGAGCAGTACTTC. The chain combines TRBV7-9 with TRBJ2-7, with TRBD2 matching 8 bases. Looked up from germline, CDR1 is SEHNR and CDR2 is FQNEAQ (reference sequence). V shed 4 bases, J shed 6 bases, and the junction held 11 bases outside the gene matches. The CDR3 runs 15 residues.

V is TRBV7-8 and J is TRBJ2-3; no reliable D call. Trimming removed 2 bases at V and 2 bases at J, with 11 bases between. The V gene's germline CDR1 is SGHVS and CDR2 FQNEAQ. This CDR3 region has 15 residues. The CDR3 spells CASSLMGIDTDTQYF. CDR3 bases: TGTGCCAGCAGCTTAATGGGAATTGACACAGATACGCAGTATTTT. Full variable domain (rest looked up from reference TRBV7-8 and TRBJ2-3): GAGVSQSPRYKVAKRGQDVALRCDPISGHVSLFWYQQALGQGPEFLTYFQNEAQLDKSGLPSDRFFAERPEGSVSTLKIQRTQQEDSAVYLCASSLMGIDTDTQYFGPGTRLTVL.

This clonotype was observed many times. This chain uses TRBV30 with TRBJ2-7; D may be TRBD1 or TRBD2 (5 bases each). The CDR3 totals 13 residues. CDR1 and CDR2 from the germline V gene are GTSNPN and SVGIG (reference sequence). The V and J ends lost 5 bases and 5 bases respectively, with 16 bases between them. The CDR3 region has the DNA TGTGCCTGGCGGGACGCAGGGTTTCACGAGCAGTACTTC. Protein product: CAWRDAGFHEQYF.

This clonotype came up a few times. The chain recombines TRBV12-3 or TRBV12-4 with TRBJ1-5; unclear D gene. CDR3 length: 14 residues. Deletions cut 7 bases from V and 3 bases from J, with 13 bases between. Here the CDR3 DNA reads TGTGCCAGCACCTCACCGGACTTCAATCAGCCCCAGCATTTT. This translates into CASTSPDFNQPQHF.

This clonotype was seen at least ten times. CDR3 in amino acids: CASSLLGLGRVAEAFF. Here the CDR3 DNA reads TGTGCCAGCAGTTTATTGGGTCTGGGGAGAGTCGCTGAAGCTTTCTTT. The chain combines TRBV27 with TRBJ1-1; D is unclear. The CDR3 is 16 residues long. Per the germline V gene, CDR1 is MNHEY and CDR2 is SMNVEV (reference sequence). The ends were cut back, 1 base at V and 6 bases at J, with 18 bases in the middle.

Remarks on this clonotype: This sequence may be a read error, since a much larger clone differs from it by one base. The chain carries TRBV9 and TRBJ2-3; D not resolved. Germline lookup yields CDR1 SGDLS and CDR2 YYNGEE. There are 16 residues in the CDR3. With 4 bases removed from V and 0 bases from J, the gap between germline ends came to 15 bases. In nucleotides, the CDR3 is TGTGCCAGCAGCATAGTATGGGCCACAAGCACAGATACGCAGTATTTT. Amino acids: CASSIVWATSTDTQYF.

This clonotype was seen at least ten times. This rearrangement joins TRBV5-4 to TRBJ1-5, with 8 bases lining up with TRBD1. This CDR3 is 13 amino acids long. Germline loops: CDR1 SGHNT, CDR2 YYREEE (reference sequence). V lost 4 bases, J lost 8 bases, and 5 bases stayed unmatched. The DNA for the CDR3 is TGTGCCAGCAGCGAGGACAGGGCAGAGCCCCAGCATTTT. This codes for CASSEDRAEPQHF.

This clonotype was seen only a few times. This chain links TRBV2 with TRBJ2-5; perhaps TRBD1 as D (5 bases). The CDR3 runs to 12 residues. Trimming left V 7 bases short and J 4 bases short, with 10 bases between. The germline V gene encodes CDR1 SNHLY and CDR2 FYNNEI. The CDR3 DNA sequence: TGTGCCAGCACGTCCCAGGGAGAGACCCAGTACTTC. Translated, it gives CASTSQGETQYF.

This clonotype has more than one count but fewer than ten. V gene TRBV7-8 combines with J gene TRBJ1-1; no clear D gene. The ends were cut back, 4 bases at V and 0 bases at J, with 6 bases in the middle. The CDR3 is made up of 13 amino acids. Germline values: CDR1 SGHVS, CDR2 FQNEAQ. The CDR3 region is CASSSVVNTEAFF. Here the CDR3 DNA reads TGTGCCAGCAGCTCCGTGGTGAACACTGAAGCTTTCTTT.

This clonotype was found a few times. The chain recombines TRBV5-1 with TRBJ1-1; D possibly corresponds to TRBD1 (6 bases). The CDR3 runs 13 residues. The germline CDR1 and CDR2 sequences are SGHRS and YFSETQ. The V end was cut by 7 bases, the J end by 5 bases, with 15 bases between. The CDR3 loop reads CASAGGRETEAFF. Here the CDR3 DNA reads TGCGCCAGCGCGGGGGGGCGCGAGACTGAAGCTTTCTTT.

With respect to this clonotype: With a much larger clone just one base away, this may be a read error. CDR3 nucleotide sequence: TGTGCCATCAGTGCTGGTAGCGGTGCCGCCGGGCGTGCTACGCAGTATTTT. This sequence encodes CAISAGSGAAGRATQYF. The V gene is TRBV10-3, the J gene TRBJ2-3; D might be TRBD2 (6 bases). The ends were cut back, 4 bases at V and 8 bases at J, with 25 bases in the middle. Looked up from germline, CDR1 is ENHRY and CDR2 is SYGVKD. The CDR3 totals 17 residues.

To note about this clonotype: A single base separates this from a much larger clone, so it may be a read error. This rearrangement joins TRBV29-1 to TRBJ2-5, with D perhaps matching TRBD1 (6 bases). Germline CDR1 and CDR2: SQVTM and ANQGSEA. The V end was cut by 2 bases, the J end by 3 bases, with 13 bases between. The CDR3 runs 14 residues. The CDR3 protein is CSVERSSGEETQYF. Here the CDR3 DNA reads TGCAGCGTTGAAAGGTCTTCAGGGGAAGAGACCCAGTACTTC.

At least ten counts were recorded for this clonotype. The chain couples TRBV5-4 to TRBJ2-7; D is perhaps TRBD2 (5 bases). CDR1 and CDR2 (germline): SGHNT, YYREEE (reference sequence). The CDR3 is 14 amino acids. Trimming took off 3 bases at V and 2 bases at J, with 12 bases between the two ends. CDR3 sequence: CASSSRGEAYEQYF. The CDR3 DNA sequence: TGTGCCAGCAGCTCCCGGGGAGAAGCCTACGAGCAGTACTTC.

The genes are TRBV9 and TRBJ1-4, with D unresolved. This CDR3 has 17 residues. CDR1 and CDR2 (germline): SGDLS, YYNGEE. Trimming took off 4 bases at V and 6 bases at J, with 22 bases between the two ends. This chain's CDR3 is CASSPRSNSLRDEKLFF. The CDR3 DNA reads TGTGCCAGCAGCCCAAGATCAAACTCGCTTCGGGATGAAAAACTGTTTTTT. Combining the CDR3 with reference TRBV9 and TRBJ1-4 gives the whole variable domain DSGVTQTPKHLITATGQRVTLRCSPRSGDLSVYWYQQSLDQGLQFLIQYYNGEERAKGNILERFSAQQFPDLHSELNLSSLELGDSALYFCASSPRSNSLRDEKLFFGSGTQLSVL.

This clonotype was counted between two and nine times. The chain employs TRBV6-2 or TRBV6-3 and TRBJ1-1; D is ambiguous. The V gene's germline CDR1 is MNHEY and CDR2 SVGEGT. The CDR3 extends over 12 amino acids. V dropped 1 base and J dropped 6 bases, with 6 bases sitting between them. CDR3 DNA sequence: TGTGCCAGCAGTTACTTGGGTGCTGAAGCTTTCTTT. It is translated as CASSYLGAEAFF.

This clonotype occurred many times. The rearrangement joins TRBV12-3 or TRBV12-4 to TRBJ1-5; D perhaps matches TRBD1 (6 bases). Trimming removed 7 bases at V and 7 bases at J, with 20 bases between. The CDR3 consists of 15 residues. DNA of the CDR3: TGTGCCAGCAAATCCCGAGGGGGTCCGGAACAGCCCCAGCATTTT. Protein: CASKSRGGPEQPQHF.

This clonotype was detected many times. This chain joins TRBV18 and TRBJ2-7; 8 positions match TRBD2. The CDR3 is 17 amino acids. Looked up from germline, CDR1 is KGHSH and CDR2 is LQKENI. Losses at the gene ends were 0 bases for V and 0 bases for J; bases not matched to a gene: 7. The CDR3 DNA is TGTGCCAGCTCACCACCGTCCACGGGGGGGGGCTCCTACGAGCAGTACTTC. As protein: CASSPPSTGGGSYEQYF.

This clonotype appeared many times. This chain uses TRBV5-1 with TRBJ2-3, with 10 positions matching TRBD1. The germline V gene has CDR1 SGHRS and CDR2 YFSETQ. Trimming removed 4 bases from V and 2 bases from J; junction bases left unmatched: 7. The CDR3 is made up of 16 amino acids. The CDR3 DNA reads TGCGCCAGCAGCACCCGGACAGGGGGAGCCACAGATACGCAGTATTTT. Its translation is CASSTRTGGATDTQYF.

The J gene is TRBJ1-1, the V gene TRBV19; TRBD1 might be the D (6 bases). V lost 8 bases and J 0 bases, leaving 13 bases between the germline ends. The CDR3 extends over 14 amino acids. Germline V gives CDR1 LNHDA, CDR2 SQIVND (reference sequence). The CDR3 bases are TGTGCCAGTGACCGTGGACAGTTGAACACTGAAGCTTTCTTT. Residues: CASDRGQLNTEAFF.

Ten or more counts support this clonotype. The chain couples TRBV24-1 to TRBJ2-3, with unresolved D. CDR1 and CDR2 from the germline V gene are KGHDR and SFDVKD. The CDR3 extends over 11 amino acids. Trimming left V 3 bases short and J 5 bases short, with 2 bases between. The CDR3 sequence is CATSDEDTQYF. The CDR3 DNA reads TGTGCCACCAGTGATGAAGATACGCAGTATTTT.